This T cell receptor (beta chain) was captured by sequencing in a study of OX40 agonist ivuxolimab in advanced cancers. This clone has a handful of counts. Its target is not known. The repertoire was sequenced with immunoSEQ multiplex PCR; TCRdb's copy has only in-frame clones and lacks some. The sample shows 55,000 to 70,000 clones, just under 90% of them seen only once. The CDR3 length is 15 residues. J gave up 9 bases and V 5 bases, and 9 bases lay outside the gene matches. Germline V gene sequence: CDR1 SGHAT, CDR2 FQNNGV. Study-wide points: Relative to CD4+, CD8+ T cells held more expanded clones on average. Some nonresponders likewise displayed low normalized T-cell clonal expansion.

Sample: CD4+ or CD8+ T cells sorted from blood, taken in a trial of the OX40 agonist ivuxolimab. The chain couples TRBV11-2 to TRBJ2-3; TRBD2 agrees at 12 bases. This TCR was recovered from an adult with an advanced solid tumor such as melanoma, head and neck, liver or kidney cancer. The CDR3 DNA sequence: TGTGCCAGCAGCACTAGCGGGGGGCCAGGTGAAACGCAGTATTTT. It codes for CASSTSGGPGETQYF.